The 9 T cell receptor beta chains below all came from one sample that was sequenced in a study of blood T cells in healthy people across ages. Primers used in a second PCR of roughly 6 to 12 cycles were a sample-barcoded 5' primer and a J-beta primer mix. Via MiXCR, TCRdb re-called the 5' RACE reads, giving one row per CDR3 protein. The table has about 570,000 distinct CDR3 sequences, roughly 28% seen once. Sequenced material: blood. These receptor sequences come from a woman in her 70s in good health.

The chain has TRBV6-6 and TRBJ1-4; D may be TRBD1 (5 bases). CDR1 is MNHNY, CDR2 SVGAGI, per germline (reference sequence). This CDR3 comprises 15 residues. The germline V and J ends were trimmed by 0 bases and 5 bases, with 10 bases remaining between them. The CDR3 here is CASSYSSGVNEKLFF. The CDR3 region has the DNA TGTGCCAGCAGTTACTCATCGGGGGTAAATGAAAAACTGTTTTTT.

The V and J genes are TRBV6-6 and TRBJ2-3; D remains ambiguous. Germline assignment: CDR1 MNHNY and CDR2 SVGAGI (reference sequence). Trimming removed 4 bases at V and 6 bases at J, with 11 bases between. This CDR3 spans 13 amino acids. The CDR3 sequence is CASSSIVSDTQYF. In nucleotides, the CDR3 is TGTGCCAGCAGTTCCATTGTATCTGATACGCAGTATTTT.

J is TRBJ2-6 and V is TRBV30; possible D gene TRBD1, 5 bases. Germline CDR1 reads GTSNPN; CDR2 reads SVGIG (reference sequence). Trimming left V 6 bases short and J 1 base short, with 16 bases between. The CDR3 has 16 amino acids. CDR3 sequence reads: CACRRARASGANVLTF. In nucleotides, the CDR3 is TGTGCCTGCCGCAGGGCAAGGGCTTCTGGGGCCAACGTCCTGACTTTC.

This sequence joins TRBV4-1 and TRBJ2-5, with 10 bases matching TRBD1. The closer fit of TRBJ2-7 to the DNA end suggests the J call may be wrong. Per the germline V gene, CDR1 is MGHRA and CDR2 is YSYEKL. The length of the CDR3 is 16 residues. As DNA, the CDR3 is TGCGCCAGCAGCCAAGCGCCGGGACAGGGGTTACACGAGCAGTACTTC. This encodes CASSQAPGQGLHEQYF.

The genes are TRBV20-1 and TRBJ2-5; TRBD1 might be the D (6 bases). Germline V lookup: CDR1 DFQATT, CDR2 SNEGSKA (reference sequence). The CDR3 length is 13 residues. V was clipped by 3 bases and J by 8 bases, with 16 bases between them. In DNA form, the CDR3 reads TGCAGTGCTAGCTTCAGGGGTCGTCCTACCCAGTACTTC. Protein: CSASFRGRPTQYF.

This clonotype has a handful of counts. The V gene is TRBV6-5, the J gene TRBJ1-1, with D perhaps TRBD1 (5 bases). The germline V gene has CDR1 MNHEY and CDR2 SVGAGI. CDR3 length: 15 amino acids. Trimming stripped 2 bases from V and 1 base from J, with 11 bases between. The CDR3 DNA reads as TGTGCCAGCAGTTACGGGGCAGGGACGAACACTGAAGCTTTCTTT. Its translation is CASSYGAGTNTEAFF.

This clonotype was recorded many times. The chain uses TRBV20-1 and TRBJ1-3; maybe TRBD1 (5 bases). Germline CDR1 reads DFQATT; CDR2 reads SNEGSKA (reference sequence). Trimming pared 3 bases from V and 4 bases from J, leaving 13 bases between. There are 14 residues in the CDR3. The CDR3 DNA reads as TGCAGTGCTAGTCGCGGGGGATCCGGAAACACCATATATTTT. Translated, it gives CSASRGGSGNTIYF.

The chain joins TRBV2 to TRBJ2-1; TRBD2 is a possible D gene (5 bases). Germline CDR1 reads SNHLY; CDR2 reads FYNNEI. The CDR3 has 13 amino acids. Trimming left V 6 bases short and J 4 bases short, with 10 bases between. Here the CDR3 reads CASRPGLYNEQFF. CDR3 nucleotides: TGTGCCAGCAGGCCCGGACTTTACAATGAGCAGTTCTTC.

The chain couples TRBV6-2 or TRBV6-3 to TRBJ2-4, with a weak D call TRBD1 (6 bases). V was clipped by 6 bases and J by 3 bases, with 9 bases between them. The length of the CDR3 is 13 residues. Looked up from germline, CDR1 is MNHEY and CDR2 is SVGEGT. CDR3 DNA sequence: TGTGCCAGCAGGGACAGCGACAAAAACATTCAGTACTTC. Translating it yields CASRDSDKNIQYF.